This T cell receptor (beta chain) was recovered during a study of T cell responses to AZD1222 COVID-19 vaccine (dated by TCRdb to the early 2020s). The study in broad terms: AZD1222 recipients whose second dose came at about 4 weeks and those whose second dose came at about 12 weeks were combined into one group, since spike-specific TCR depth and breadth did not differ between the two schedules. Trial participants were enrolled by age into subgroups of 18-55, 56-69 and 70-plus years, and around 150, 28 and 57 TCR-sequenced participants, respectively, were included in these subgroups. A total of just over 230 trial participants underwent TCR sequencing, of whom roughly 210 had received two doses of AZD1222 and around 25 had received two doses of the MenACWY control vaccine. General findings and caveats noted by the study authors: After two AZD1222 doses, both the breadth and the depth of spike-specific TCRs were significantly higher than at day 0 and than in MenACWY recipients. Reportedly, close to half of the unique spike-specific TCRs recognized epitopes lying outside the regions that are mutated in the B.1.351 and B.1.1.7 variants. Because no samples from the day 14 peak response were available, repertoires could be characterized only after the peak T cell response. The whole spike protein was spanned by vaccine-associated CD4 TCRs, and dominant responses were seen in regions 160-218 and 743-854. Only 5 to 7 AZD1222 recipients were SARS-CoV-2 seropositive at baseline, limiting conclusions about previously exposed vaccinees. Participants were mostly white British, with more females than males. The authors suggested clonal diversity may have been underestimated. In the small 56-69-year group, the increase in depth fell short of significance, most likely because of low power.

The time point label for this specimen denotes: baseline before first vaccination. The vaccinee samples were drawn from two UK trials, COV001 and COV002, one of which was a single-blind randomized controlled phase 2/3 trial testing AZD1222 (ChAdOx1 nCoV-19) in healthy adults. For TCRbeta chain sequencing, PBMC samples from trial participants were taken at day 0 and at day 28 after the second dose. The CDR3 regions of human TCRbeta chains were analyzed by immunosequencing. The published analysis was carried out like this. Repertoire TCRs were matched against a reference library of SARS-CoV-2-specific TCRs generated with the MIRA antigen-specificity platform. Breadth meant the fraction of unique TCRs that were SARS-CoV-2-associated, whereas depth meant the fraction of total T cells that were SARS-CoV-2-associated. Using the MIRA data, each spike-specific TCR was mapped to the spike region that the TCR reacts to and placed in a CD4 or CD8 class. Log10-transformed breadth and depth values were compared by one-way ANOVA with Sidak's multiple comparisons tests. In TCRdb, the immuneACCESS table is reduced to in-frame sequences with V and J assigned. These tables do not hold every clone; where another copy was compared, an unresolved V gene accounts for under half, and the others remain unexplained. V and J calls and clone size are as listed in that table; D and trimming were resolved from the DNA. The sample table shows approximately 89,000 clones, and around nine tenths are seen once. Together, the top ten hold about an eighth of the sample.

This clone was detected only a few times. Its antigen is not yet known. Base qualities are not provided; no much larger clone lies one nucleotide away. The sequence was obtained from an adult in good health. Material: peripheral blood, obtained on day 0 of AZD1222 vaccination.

The base sequence is TGTGCCAGCTCACCACGGACGGTGGCAACTAATGAAAAACTGTTTTTT. Its protein product is CASSPRTVATNEKLFF. The chain couples TRBV18 to TRBJ1-4, with the D gene uncertain. V loses 1 base of germline sequence and J loses 0 bases, and the interval between the two ends is 9 bases. The germline V gene yields KGHSH for CDR1 and LQKENI for CDR2. Including the terminal cysteine and phenylalanine, the CDR3 comprises 16 residues. Solely the CDR3 DNA is kept, with 48 bases framed from the first base.